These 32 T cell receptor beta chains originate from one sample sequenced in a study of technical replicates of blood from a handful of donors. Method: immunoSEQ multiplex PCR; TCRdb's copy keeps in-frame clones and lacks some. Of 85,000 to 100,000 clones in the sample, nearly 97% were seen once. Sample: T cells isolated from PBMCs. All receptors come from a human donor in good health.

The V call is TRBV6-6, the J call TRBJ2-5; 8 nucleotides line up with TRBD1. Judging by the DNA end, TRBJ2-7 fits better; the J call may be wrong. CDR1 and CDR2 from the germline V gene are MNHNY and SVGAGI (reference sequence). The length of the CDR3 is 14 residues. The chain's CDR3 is CASRADRGIYEQYF. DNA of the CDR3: TGTGCCAGCAGGGCCGACAGGGGTATCTACGAGCAGTACTTC.

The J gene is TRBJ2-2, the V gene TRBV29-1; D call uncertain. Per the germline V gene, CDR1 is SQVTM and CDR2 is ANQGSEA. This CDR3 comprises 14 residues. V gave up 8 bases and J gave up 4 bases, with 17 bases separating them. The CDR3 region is CSPAPEKTTGELFF. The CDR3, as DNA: TGCAGCCCTGCACCGGAGAAAACCACCGGGGAGCTGTTTTTT.

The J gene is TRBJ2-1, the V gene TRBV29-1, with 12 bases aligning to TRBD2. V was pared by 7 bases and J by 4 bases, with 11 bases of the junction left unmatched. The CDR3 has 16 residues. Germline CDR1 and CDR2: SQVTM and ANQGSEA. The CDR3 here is CSATSSGGAMYNEQFF. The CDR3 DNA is TGCAGCGCAACTTCTAGCGGGGGGGCTATGTACAATGAGCAGTTCTTC.

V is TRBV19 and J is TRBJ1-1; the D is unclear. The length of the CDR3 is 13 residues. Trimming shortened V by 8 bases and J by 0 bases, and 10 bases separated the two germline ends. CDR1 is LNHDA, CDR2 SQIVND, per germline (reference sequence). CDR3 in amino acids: CASREVLNTEAFF. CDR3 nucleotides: TGTGCCAGTCGAGAGGTCCTGAACACTGAAGCTTTCTTT.

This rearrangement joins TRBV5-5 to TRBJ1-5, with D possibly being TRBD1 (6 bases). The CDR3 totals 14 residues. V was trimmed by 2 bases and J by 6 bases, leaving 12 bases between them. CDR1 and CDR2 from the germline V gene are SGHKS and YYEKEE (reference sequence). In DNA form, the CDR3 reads TGTGCCAGCAGCTTCGCAGGGGAAACTCAGCCCCAGCATTTT. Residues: CASSFAGETQPQHF.

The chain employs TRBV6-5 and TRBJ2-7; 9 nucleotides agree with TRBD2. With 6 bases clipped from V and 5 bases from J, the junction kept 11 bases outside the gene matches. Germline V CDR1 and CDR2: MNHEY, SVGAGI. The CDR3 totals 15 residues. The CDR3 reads CASSTAVAGVHEQYF. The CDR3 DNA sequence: TGTGCCAGCAGCACCGCGGTAGCGGGAGTCCACGAGCAGTACTTC.

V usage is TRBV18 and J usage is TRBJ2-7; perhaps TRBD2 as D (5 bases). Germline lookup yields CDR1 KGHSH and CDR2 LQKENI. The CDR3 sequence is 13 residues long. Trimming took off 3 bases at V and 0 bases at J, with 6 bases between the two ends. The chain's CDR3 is CASSPTSSYEQYF. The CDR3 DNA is TGTGCCAGCTCACCTACTAGCTCCTACGAGCAGTACTTC.

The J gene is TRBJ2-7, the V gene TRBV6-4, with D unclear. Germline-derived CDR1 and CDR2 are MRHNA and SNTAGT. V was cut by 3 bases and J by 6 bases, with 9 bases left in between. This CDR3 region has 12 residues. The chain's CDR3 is CASSERPGEQYF. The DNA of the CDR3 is TGTGCCAGCAGTGAGAGGCCCGGCGAGCAGTACTTC.

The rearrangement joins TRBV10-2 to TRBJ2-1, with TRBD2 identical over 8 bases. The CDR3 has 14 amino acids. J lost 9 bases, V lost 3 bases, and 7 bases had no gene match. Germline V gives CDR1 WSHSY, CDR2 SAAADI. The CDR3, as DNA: TGCGCCAGCAGTGATGGGGGACTAGTAATTGAGCAGTTCTTC. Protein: CASSDGGLVIEQFF.

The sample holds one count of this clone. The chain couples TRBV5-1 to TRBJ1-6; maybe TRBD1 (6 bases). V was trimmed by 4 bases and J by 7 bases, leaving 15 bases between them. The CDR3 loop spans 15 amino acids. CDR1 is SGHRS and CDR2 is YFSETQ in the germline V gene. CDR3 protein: CASSPGDGQNSPLHF. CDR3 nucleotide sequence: TGCGCCAGCAGCCCCGGGGACGGACAGAATTCACCCCTCCACTTT.

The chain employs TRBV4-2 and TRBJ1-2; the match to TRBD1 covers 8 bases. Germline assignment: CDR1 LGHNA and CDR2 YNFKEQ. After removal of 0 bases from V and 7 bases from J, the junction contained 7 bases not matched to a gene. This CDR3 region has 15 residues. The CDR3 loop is CASSQETGELGGYTF. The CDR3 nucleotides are TGTGCCAGCAGCCAAGAGACAGGGGAATTAGGTGGCTACACCTTC.

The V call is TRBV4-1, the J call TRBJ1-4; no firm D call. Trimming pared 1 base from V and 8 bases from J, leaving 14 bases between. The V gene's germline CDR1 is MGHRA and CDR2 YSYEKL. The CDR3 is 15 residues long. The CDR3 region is CASSQGVIEREKLFF. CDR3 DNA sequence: TGCGCCAGCAGCCAAGGAGTGATAGAGCGGGAAAAACTGTTTTTT.

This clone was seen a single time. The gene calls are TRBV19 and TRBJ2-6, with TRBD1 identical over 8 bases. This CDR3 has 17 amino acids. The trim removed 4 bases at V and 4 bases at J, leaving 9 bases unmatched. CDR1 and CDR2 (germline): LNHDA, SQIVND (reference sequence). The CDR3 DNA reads TGTGCCAGTAGTAGCGGCAGGGGGCGCGACGGGGCCAACGTCCTGACTTTC. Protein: CASSSGRGRDGANVLTF. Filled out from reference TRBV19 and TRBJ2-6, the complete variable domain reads DGGITQSPKYLFRKEGQNVTLSCEQNLNHDAMYWYRQDPGQGLRLIYYSQIVNDFQKGDIAEGYSVSREKKESFPLTVTSAQKNPTAFYLCASSSGRGRDGANVLTFGAGSRLTVL.

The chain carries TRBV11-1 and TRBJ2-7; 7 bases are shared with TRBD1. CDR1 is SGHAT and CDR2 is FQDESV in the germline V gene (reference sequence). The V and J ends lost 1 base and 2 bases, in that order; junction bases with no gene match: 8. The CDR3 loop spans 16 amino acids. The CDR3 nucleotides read TGTGCCAGCAGCTTAGGACGGACAGGCAAAACCTACGAGCAGTACTTC. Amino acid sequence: CASSLGRTGKTYEQYF.

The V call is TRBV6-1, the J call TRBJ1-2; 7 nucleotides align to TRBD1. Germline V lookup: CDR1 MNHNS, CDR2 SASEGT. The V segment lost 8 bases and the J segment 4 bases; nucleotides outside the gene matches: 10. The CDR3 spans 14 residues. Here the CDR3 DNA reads TGTGCCAGCGGCCGATTCGACAGGGCCTATGGCTACACCTTC. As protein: CASGRFDRAYGYTF.

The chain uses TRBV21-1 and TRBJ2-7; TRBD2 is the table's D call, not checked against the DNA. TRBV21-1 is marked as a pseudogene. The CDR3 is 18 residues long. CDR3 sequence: CATLCPSCCGTPHHEQYF. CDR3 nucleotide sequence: TGTGCCACCCTCTGCCCCTCCTGTTGCGGGACTCCCCACCACGAGCAGTACTTC.

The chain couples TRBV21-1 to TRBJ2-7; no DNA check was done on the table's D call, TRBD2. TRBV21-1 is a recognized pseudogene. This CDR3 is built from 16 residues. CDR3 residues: CASSKGLAGVFYEQYF. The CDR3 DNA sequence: TGTGCCAGCAGCAAAGGACTAGCGGGAGTTTTTTACGAGCAGTACTTC.

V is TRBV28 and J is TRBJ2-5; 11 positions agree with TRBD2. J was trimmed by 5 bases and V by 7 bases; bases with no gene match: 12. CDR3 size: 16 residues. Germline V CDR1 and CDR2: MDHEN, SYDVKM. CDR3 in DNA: TGTGCCAGCACGGGGCTAGCGGGAGGCGCTCGGGAGACCCAGTACTTC. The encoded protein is CASTGLAGGARETQYF. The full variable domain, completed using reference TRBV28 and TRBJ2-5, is DVKVTQSSRYLVKRTGEKVFLECVQDMDHENMFWYRQDPGLGLRLIYFSYDVKMKEKGDIPEGYSVSREKKERFSLILESASTNQTSMYLCASTGLAGGARETQYFGPGTRLLVL.

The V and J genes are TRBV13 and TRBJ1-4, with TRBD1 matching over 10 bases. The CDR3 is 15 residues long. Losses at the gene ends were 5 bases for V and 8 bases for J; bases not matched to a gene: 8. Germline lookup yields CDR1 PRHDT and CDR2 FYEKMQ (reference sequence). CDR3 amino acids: CASSDRTGGFEKLFF. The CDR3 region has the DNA TGTGCCAGCAGCGACCGGACAGGGGGATTCGAAAAACTGTTTTTT.

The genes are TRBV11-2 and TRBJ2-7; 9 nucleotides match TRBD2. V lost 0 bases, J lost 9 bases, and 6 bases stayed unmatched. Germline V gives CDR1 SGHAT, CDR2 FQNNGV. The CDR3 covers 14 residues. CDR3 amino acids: CASSLEREGRGQYF. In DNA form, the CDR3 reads TGTGCCAGCAGCTTAGAGCGGGAGGGCCGCGGGCAGTACTTC.

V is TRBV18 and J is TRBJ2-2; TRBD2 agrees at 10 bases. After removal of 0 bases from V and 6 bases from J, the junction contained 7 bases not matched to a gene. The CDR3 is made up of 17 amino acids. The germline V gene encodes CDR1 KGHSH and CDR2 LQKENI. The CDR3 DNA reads TGTGCCAGCTCACCACCTCTTAGCGGGGGGACATCCGGGGAGCTGTTTTTT. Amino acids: CASSPPLSGGTSGELFF.

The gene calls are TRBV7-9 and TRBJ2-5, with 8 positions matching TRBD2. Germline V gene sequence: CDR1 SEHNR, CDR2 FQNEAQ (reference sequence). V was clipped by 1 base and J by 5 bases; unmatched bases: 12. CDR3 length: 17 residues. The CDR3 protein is CASSLGSGGPGGETQYF. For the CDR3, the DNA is TGTGCCAGCAGCTTAGGAAGCGGGGGTCCTGGTGGCGAGACCCAGTACTTC.

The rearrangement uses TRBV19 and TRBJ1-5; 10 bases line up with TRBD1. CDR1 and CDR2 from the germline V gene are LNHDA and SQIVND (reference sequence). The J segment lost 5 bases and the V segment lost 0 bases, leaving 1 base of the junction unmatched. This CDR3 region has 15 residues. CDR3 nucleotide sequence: TGTGCCAGTAGTATAGAGGGGACAGGGGATCAGCCCCAGCATTTT. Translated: CASSIEGTGDQPQHF.

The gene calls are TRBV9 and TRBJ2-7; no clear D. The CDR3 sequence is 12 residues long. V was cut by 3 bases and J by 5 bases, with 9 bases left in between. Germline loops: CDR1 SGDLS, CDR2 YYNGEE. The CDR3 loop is CASSDPSNEQYF. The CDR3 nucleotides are TGTGCCAGCAGCGACCCTAGTAACGAGCAGTACTTC. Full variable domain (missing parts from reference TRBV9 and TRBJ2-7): DSGVTQTPKHLITATGQRVTLRCSPRSGDLSVYWYQQSLDQGLQFLIQYYNGEERAKGNILERFSAQQFPDLHSELNLSSLELGDSALYFCASSDPSNEQYFGPGTRLTVT.

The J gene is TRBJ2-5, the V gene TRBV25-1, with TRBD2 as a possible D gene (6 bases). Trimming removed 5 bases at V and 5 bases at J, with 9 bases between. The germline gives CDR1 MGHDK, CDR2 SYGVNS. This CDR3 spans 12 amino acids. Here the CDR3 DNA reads TGTGCCAGCAGTACGGCGGGGGAGACCCAGTACTTC. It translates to CASSTAGETQYF.

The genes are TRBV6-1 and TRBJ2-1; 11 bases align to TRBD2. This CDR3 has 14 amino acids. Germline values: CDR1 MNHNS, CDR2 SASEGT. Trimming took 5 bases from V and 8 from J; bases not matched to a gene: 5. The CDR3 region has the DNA TGTGCCAGCAGTACTAGCGGGAGAGGTGATGAGCAGTTCTTC. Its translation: CASSTSGRGDEQFF.

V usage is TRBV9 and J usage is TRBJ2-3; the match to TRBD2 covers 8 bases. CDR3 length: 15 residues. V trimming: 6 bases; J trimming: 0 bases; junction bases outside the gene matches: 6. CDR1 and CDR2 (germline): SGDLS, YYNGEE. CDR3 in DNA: TGTGCCAGCAACCCGTCGGGGGGGAGCACAGATACGCAGTATTTT. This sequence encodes CASNPSGGSTDTQYF.

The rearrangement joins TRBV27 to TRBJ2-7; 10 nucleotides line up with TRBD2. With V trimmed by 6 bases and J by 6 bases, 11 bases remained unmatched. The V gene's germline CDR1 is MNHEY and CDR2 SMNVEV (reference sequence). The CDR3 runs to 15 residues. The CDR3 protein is CASRSGGALTGEQYF. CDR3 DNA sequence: TGTGCCAGCAGAAGCGGGGGGGCATTGACGGGCGAGCAGTACTTC.

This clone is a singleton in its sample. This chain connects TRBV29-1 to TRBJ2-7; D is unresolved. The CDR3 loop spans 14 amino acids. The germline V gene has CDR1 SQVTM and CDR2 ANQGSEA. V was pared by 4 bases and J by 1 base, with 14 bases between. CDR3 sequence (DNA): TGCAGCGTTGGCCGTTATACGGTGTCCTACGAGCAGTACTTC. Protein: CSVGRYTVSYEQYF.

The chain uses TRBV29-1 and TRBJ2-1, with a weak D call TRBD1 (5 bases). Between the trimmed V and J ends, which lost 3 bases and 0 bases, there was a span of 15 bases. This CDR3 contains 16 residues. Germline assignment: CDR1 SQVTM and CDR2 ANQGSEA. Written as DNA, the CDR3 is TGCAGCGTTGAGGGGCTAGAAACAAGCTCCTACAATGAGCAGTTCTTC. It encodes CSVEGLETSSYNEQFF.

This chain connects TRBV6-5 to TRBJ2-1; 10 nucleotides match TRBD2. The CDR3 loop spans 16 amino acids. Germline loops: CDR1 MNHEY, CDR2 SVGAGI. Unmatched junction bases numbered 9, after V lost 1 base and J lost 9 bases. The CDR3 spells CASSYWASGSLTEQFF. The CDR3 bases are TGTGCCAGCAGTTACTGGGCTAGCGGGAGCCTGACTGAGCAGTTCTTC.

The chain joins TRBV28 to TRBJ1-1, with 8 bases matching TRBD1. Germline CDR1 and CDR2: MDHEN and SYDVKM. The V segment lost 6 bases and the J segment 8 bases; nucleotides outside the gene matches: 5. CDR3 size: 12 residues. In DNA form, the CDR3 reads TGTGCCAGCAGAAACGACAGGGGAGAAGCTTTCTTT. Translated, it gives CASRNDRGEAFF.